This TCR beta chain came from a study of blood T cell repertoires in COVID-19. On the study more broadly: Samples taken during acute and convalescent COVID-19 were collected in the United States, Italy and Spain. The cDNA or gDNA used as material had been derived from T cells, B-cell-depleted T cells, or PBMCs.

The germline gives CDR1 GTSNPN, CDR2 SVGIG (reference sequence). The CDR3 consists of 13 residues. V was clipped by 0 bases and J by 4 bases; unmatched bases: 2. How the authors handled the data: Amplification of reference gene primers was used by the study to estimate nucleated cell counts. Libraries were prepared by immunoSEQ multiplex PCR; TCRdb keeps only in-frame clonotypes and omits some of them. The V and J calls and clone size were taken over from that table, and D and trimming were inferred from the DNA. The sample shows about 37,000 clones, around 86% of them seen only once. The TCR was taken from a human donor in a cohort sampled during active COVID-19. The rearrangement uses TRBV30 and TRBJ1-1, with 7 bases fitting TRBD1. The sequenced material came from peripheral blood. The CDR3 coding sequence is TGTGCCTGGAGTGTAGACAGGGCCACTGAAGCTTTCTTT. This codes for CAWSVDRATEAFF.